The entry below gives a single T cell receptor (beta chain) sequence along with its context. Its antigen is undetermined. These data are taken from a study of long-term antiretroviral therapy in people with HIV. Study results and limitations: Against controls, HIV repertoires showed narrower ranges of CDR3 length. Repertoire composition at all time points was dominated by clones that had expanded before ART.

Researchers secured at least one pre-ART and at least two post-ART PBMC samples from each donor. The libraries were made with immunoSEQ v3.0 at survey level. Measured with immunoSEQ multiplex PCR; TCRdb has only the in-frame clones, and not every one. The sample carries some 17,000 clones, around 84% recorded once. The CDR3 totals 16 residues. Trimming took off 0 bases at V and 2 bases at J, with 13 bases between the two ends. The V gene's germline CDR1 is LGHNA and CDR2 YNFKEQ. The chain employs TRBV4-2 and TRBJ1-1; weak D call: TRBD1 (5 bases). The receptor was derived from a woman in her thirties or forties with HIV. Sample: unsorted PBMCs, taken around 3.2 years after starting antiretroviral therapy. Written as DNA, the CDR3 is TGTGCCAGCAGCCAAGATCGCGCAGGGTTAAACACTGAAGCTTTCTTT. Protein sequence: CASSQDRAGLNTEAFF.